The 4 T cell receptor beta chains reported below all come from one sample, sequenced in a study of Graves' ophthalmopathy and Graves' hyperthyroidism. TCR beta CDR3 amplification used RNA transcripts. RT-PCR in the first round used HTBI primers; a second-round multiplex PCR followed. TCRdb processed the multiplex PCR reads anew with MiXCR; each CDR3 protein has one entry. Of some 1.1 million distinct CDR3 sequences in the sample, 35% to 40% were seen once. Input material: peripheral blood or thyroid tissue (not recorded which). Receptor source: an adult man with Graves' hyperthyroidism.

The rearrangement joins TRBV7-9 to TRBJ2-5; D is undetermined. Germline V CDR1 and CDR2: SEHNR, FQNEAQ (reference sequence). The CDR3 covers 12 residues. Trimming took off 4 bases at V and 7 bases at J, with 10 bases between the two ends. DNA of the CDR3: TGTGCCAGCAGCTCGAATGGGGTGACCCAGTACTTC. Its translation is CASSSNGVTQYF.

The gene calls are TRBV25-1 and TRBJ1-1; 8 nucleotides agree with TRBD1. From germline, CDR1 is MGHDK and CDR2 SYGVNS. The V and J ends lost 6 bases and 2 bases, in that order; junction bases with no gene match: 5. The CDR3 spans 14 residues. CDR3 nucleotide sequence: TGTGCCAGCAGATGGGGACAGGAAAACACTGAAGCTTTCTTT. Encoded protein: CASRWGQENTEAFF.

This clonotype came up many times. V gene TRBV5-1 combines with J gene TRBJ2-7, with 8 bases identical to TRBD1. V dropped 4 bases and J dropped 5; count of bases not matched to a gene: 8. The length of the CDR3 is 14 residues. The V gene's germline CDR1 is SGHRS and CDR2 YFSETQ. CDR3 residues: CASSTGQGGHEQYF. DNA for the CDR3: TGCGCCAGCAGCACCGGACAGGGTGGACACGAGCAGTACTTC.

The rearrangement joins TRBV12-3 or TRBV12-4 to TRBJ2-7; weak D call: TRBD2 (6 bases). V lost 2 bases and J lost 2, with 16 bases in between. The CDR3 length is 16 residues. CDR3 sequence: CASSLFGGERAYEQYF. The CDR3 coding sequence is TGTGCCAGCAGTTTATTCGGGGGAGAGAGGGCCTACGAGCAGTACTTC.